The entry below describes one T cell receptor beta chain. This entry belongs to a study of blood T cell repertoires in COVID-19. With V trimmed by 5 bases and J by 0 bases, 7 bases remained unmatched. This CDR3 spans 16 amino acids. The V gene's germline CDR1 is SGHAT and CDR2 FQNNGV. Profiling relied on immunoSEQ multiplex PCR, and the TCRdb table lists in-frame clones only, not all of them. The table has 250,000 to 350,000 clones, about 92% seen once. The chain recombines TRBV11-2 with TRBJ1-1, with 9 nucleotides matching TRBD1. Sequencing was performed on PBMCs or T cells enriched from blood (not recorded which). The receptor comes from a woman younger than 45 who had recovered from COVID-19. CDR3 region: CASSTPDRGMNTEAFF. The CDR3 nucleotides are TGTGCCAGCAGCACCCCGGACAGGGGAATGAACACTGAAGCTTTCTTT. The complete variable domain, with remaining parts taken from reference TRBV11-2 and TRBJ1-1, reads EAGVAQSPRYKIIEKRQSVAFWCNPISGHATLYWYQQILGQGPKLLIQFQNNGVVDDSQLPKDRFSAERLKGVDSTLKIQPAKLEDSAVYLCASSTPDRGMNTEAFFGQGTRLTVV.